The 5 T cell receptor beta chains below were found in one sample sequenced in a study of T-cell reconstitution after alpha-beta-depleted transplantation in children. Construction of the TCRbeta library involved unique molecular identifiers. TCRdb fed the PCR reads into MiXCR, producing one record per CDR3 protein. The sample consists of approximately 83,000 distinct CDR3 sequences, 10% to 15% of them appearing once. The source was PBMCs from the stem cell graft donor, collected from the stem cell graft. All receptors come from a human donor who donated a stem cell graft to a child with inherited bone marrow failure.

Many counts were recorded for this clonotype. The chain carries TRBV4-2 and TRBJ1-1; TRBD1 agrees at 8 bases. With 4 bases clipped from V and 3 bases from J, the junction kept 10 bases outside the gene matches. Germline assignment: CDR1 LGHNA and CDR2 YNFKEQ. The length of the CDR3 is 16 residues. The CDR3, as DNA: TGTGCCAGCAGCCCATCGGACAGGGAGGGAGACACTGAAGCTTTCTTT. This codes for CASSPSDREGDTEAFF.

The CDR3 loop reads CASSSISGPGNTIYF. CDR3 nucleotides: TGTGCCAGCAGTTCCATCTCGGGGCCTGGAAACACCATATATTTT. The rearrangement links TRBV6-2 or TRBV6-3 to TRBJ1-3; possible D gene TRBD1, 5 bases. CDR1 is MNHEY, CDR2 SVGEGT, per germline. CDR3 length: 15 residues. V was pared by 4 bases and J by 2 bases, with 12 bases between.

V is TRBV7-9 and J is TRBJ2-1, with D perhaps being TRBD1 or TRBD2 (6 bases each). Per germline, CDR1 SEHNR and CDR2 FQNEAQ (reference sequence). The germline V and J ends were trimmed by 5 bases and 0 bases, with 14 bases remaining between them. This CDR3 has 16 residues. CDR3: CASSPRGHGSYNEQFF. For the CDR3, the DNA is TGTGCCAGCAGCCCACGGGGGCACGGCTCCTACAATGAGCAGTTCTTC.

This clonotype was counted at least ten times. The chain combines TRBV29-1 with TRBJ2-7; possibly TRBD2 for D (6 bases). Germline CDR1 SQVTM, CDR2 ANQGSEA. The CDR3 extends over 12 amino acids. The V end was cut by 5 bases, the J end by 3 bases, with 11 bases between. For the CDR3, the DNA is TGCAGCGTTTGGGGGGTCAACTACGAGCAGTACTTC. This sequence encodes CSVWGVNYEQYF.

This clonotype appeared many times. The rearrangement links TRBV7-9 to TRBJ2-4; no firm D call. The CDR3 sequence is 12 residues long. V shed 0 bases and J shed 8 bases, with 5 bases lying between them. Germline loops: CDR1 SEHNR, CDR2 FQNEAQ (reference sequence). The CDR3 region has the DNA TGTGCCAGCAGCTTAGCGCAGGACATTCAGTACTTC. The encoded protein is CASSLAQDIQYF.